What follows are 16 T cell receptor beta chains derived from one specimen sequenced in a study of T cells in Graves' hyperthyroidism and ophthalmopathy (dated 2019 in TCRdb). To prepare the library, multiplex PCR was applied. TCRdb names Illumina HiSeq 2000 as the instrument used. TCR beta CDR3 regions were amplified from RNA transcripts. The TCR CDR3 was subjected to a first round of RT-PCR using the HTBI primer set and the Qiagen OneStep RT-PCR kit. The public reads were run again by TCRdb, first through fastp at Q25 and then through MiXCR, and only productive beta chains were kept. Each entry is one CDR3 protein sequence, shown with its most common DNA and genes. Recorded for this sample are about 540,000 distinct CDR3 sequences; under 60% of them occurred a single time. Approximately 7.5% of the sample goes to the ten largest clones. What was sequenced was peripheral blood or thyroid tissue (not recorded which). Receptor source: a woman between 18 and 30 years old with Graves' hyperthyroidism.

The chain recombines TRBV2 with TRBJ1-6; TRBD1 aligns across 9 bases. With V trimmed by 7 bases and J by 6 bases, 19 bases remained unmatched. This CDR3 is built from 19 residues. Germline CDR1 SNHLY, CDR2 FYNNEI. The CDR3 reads CASTESGTGFITSNSPLHF. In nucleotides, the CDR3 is TGTGCCAGCACCGAATCCGGGACAGGGTTTATCACGAGTAATTCACCCCTCCACTTT.

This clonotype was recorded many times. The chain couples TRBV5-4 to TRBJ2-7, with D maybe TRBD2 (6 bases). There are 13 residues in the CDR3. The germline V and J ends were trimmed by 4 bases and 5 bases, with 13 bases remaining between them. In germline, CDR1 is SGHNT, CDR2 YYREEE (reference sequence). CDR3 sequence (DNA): TGTGCCAGCAGCCTGCCCGGGACTGACGAGCAGTACTTC. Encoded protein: CASSLPGTDEQYF.

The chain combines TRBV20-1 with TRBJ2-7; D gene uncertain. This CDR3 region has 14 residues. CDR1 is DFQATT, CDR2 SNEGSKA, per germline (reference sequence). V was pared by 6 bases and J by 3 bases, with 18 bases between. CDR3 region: CSASTMGSFYEQYF. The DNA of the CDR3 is TGCAGTGCCAGCACCATGGGCAGTTTCTACGAGCAGTACTTC.

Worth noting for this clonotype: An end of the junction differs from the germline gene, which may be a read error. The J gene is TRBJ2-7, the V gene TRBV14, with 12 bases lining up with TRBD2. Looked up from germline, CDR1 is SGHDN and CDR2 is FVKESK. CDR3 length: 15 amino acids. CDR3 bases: TGTGCCAGCAGCCAAGATCGCCTAGCGGGAGGGCCTGTAAACTTC. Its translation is CASSQDRLAGGPVNF.

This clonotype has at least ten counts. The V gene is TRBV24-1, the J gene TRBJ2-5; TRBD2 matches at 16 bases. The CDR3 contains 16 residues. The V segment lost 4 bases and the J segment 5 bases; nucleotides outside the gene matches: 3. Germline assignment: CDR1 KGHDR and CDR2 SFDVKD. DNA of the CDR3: TGTGCCACCAGTGAACTGGGACTAGCGGGGGGGGAGACCCAGTACTTC. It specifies CATSELGLAGGETQYF.

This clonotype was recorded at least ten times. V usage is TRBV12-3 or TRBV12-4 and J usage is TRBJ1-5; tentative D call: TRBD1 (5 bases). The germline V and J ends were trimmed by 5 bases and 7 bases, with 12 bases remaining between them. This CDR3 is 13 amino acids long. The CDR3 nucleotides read TGTGCCAGCAGTCAAGGGCAGGGCCAGCCCCAGCATTTT. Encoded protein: CASSQGQGQPQHF.

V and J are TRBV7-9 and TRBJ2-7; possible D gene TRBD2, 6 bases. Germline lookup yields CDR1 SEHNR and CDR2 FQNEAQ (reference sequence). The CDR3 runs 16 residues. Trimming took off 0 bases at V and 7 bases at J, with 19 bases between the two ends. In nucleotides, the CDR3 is TGTGCCAGCAGCTTAGCGGGGGGAAGCTCCTACAATGAGCAGTACTTC. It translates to CASSLAGGSSYNEQYF.

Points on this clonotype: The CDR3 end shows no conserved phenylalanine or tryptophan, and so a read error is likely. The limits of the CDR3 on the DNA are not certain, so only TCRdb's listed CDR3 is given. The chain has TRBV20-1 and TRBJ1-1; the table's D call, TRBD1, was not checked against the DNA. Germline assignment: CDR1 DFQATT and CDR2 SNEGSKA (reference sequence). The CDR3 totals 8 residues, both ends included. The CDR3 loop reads CSASQGQS.

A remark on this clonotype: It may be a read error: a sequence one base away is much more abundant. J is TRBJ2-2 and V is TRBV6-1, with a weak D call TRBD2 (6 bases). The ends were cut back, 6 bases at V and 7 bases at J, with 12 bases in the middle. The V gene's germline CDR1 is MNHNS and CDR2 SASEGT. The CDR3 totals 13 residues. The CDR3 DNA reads TGTGCCAGCAGGCGGGGAAGACACGGGGAGCTGTTTTTT. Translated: CASRRGRHGELFF.

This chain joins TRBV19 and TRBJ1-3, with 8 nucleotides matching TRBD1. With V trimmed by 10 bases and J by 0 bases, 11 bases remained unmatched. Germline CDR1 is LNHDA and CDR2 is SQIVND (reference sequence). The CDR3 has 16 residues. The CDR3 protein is CATSPGQGNSGNTIYF. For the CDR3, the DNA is TGTGCCACCTCCCCCGGACAGGGTAACTCTGGAAACACCATATATTTT. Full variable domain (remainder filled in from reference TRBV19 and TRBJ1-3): DGGITQSPKYLFRKEGQNVTLSCEQNLNHDAMYWYRQDPGQGLRLIYYSQIVNDFQKGDIAEGYSVSREKKESFPLTVTSAQKNPTAFYLCATSPGQGNSGNTIYFGEGSWLTVV.

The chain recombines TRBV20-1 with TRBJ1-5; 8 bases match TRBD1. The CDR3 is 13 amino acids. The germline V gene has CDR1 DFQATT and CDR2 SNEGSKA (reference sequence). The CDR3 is CSAAGTGDQPQHF. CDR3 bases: TGCAGCGCGGCGGGGACAGGTGATCAGCCCCAGCATTTT.

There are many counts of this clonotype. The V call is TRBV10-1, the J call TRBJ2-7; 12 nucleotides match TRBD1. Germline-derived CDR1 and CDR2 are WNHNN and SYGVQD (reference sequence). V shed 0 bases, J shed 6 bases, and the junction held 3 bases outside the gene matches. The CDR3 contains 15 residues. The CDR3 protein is CASSESGTGGFEQYF. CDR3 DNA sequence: TGCGCCAGCAGTGAGTCTGGGACAGGGGGCTTCGAGCAGTACTTC.

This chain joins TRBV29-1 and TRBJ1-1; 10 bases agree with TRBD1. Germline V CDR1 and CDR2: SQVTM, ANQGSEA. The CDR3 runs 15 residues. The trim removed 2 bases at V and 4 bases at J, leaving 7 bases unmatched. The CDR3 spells CSVEPGRQGATEAFF. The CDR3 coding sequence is TGCAGCGTTGAACCCGGGAGACAGGGGGCCACTGAAGCTTTCTTT.

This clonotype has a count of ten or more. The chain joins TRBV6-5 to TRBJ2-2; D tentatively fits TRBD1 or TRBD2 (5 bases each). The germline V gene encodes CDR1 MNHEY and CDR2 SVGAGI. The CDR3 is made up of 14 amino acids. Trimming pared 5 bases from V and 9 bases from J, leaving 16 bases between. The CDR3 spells CASSESGTLWELFF. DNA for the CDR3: TGTGCCAGCAGTGAATCCGGGACCCTTTGGGAGCTGTTTTTT.

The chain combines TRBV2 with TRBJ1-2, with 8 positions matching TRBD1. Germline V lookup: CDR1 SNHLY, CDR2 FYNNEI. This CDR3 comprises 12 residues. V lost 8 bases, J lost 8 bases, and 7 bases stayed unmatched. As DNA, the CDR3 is TGTGCCAGCGAATGGACAGGGAGCGGCTACACCTTC. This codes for CASEWTGSGYTF.

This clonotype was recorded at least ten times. The CDR3: CASSSRENTEAFF. The DNA for the CDR3 is TGTGCCAGCAGCTCCCGTGAGAACACTGAAGCTTTCTTT. This chain uses TRBV7-7 with TRBJ1-1; D not certain. Germline loops: CDR1 SSHAT, CDR2 FNYEAQ (reference sequence). The CDR3 is 13 amino acids. V gave up 4 bases and J gave up 1 base, with 7 bases separating them.